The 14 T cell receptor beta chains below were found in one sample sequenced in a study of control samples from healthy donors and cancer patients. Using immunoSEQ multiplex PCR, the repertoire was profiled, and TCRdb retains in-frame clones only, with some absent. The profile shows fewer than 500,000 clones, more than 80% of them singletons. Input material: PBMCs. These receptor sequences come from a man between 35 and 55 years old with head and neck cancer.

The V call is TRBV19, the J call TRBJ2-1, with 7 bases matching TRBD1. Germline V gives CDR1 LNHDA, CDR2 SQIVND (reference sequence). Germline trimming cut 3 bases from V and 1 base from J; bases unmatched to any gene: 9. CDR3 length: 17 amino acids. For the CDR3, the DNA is TGTGCCAGTAGTATGTTAGGACAGGTAATTTCCTACAATGAGCAGTTCTTC. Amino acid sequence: CASSMLGQVISYNEQFF.

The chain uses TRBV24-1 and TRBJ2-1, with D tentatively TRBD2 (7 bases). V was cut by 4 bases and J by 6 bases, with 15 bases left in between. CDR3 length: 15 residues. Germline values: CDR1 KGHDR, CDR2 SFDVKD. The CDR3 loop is CATSDPRGAGNEQFF. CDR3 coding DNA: TGTGCCACCAGTGACCCACGGGGGGCGGGCAATGAGCAGTTCTTC.

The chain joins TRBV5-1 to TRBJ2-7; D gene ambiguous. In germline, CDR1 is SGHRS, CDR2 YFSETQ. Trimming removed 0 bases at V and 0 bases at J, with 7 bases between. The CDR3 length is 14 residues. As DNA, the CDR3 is TGCGCCAGCAGCTTGGTCGCAGCCTCCTACGAGCAGTACTTC. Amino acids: CASSLVAASYEQYF.

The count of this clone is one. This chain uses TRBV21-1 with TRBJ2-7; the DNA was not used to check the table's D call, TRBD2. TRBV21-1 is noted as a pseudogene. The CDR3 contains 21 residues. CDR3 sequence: CASSNFVRGRGASGKTYEQYF. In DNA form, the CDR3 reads TGTGCCAGCAGCAACTTTGTCAGGGGCAGGGGGGCTAGCGGGAAAACCTACGAGCAGTACTTC.

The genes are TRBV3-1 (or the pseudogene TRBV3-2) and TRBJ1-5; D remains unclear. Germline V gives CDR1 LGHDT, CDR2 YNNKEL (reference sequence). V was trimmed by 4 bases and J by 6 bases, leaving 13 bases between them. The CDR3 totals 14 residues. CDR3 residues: CASSLGAAAQPQHF. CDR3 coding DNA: TGTGCCAGCAGCCTGGGAGCGGCAGCTCAGCCCCAGCATTTT.

The CDR3 reads CASGVGLAGGSHTQYF. The CDR3 nucleotides read TGTGCTAGTGGTGTGGGACTAGCGGGAGGGAGCCATACGCAGTATTTT. V usage is TRBV12-5 and J usage is TRBJ2-3; TRBD2 matches at 16 bases. The germline CDR1 and CDR2 sequences are LGHNT and FRNRAP. Unmatched junction bases numbered 6, after V lost 5 bases and J lost 7 bases. CDR3 length equals 16 residues.

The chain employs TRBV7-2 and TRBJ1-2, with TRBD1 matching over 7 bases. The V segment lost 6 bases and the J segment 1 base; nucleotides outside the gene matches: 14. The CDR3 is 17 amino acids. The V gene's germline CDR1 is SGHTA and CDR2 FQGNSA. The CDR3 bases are TGTGCCAGCAGATGGGACAGCCGACCGTCCCTTAACTATGGCTACACCTTC. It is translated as CASRWDSRPSLNYGYTF.

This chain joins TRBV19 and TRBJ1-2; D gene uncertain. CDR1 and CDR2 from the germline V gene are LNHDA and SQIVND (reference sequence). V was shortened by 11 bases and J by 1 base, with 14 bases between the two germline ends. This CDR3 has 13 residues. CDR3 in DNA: TGTGCCGCATGCTCAGGACTTAACTATGGCTACACCTTC. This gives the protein CAACSGLNYGYTF.

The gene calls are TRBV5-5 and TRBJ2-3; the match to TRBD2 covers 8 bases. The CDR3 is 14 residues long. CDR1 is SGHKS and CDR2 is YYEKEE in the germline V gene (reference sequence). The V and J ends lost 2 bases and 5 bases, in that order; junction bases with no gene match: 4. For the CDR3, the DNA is TGTGCCAGCAGCTTTAGCGGGGCTGAAGATACGCAGTATTTT. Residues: CASSFSGAEDTQYF.

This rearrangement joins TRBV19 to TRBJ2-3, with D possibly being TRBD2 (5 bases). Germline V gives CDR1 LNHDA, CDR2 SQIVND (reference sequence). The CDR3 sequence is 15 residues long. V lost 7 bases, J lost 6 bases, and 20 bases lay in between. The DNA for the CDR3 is TGTGCCAGTACCTTGGGAGATCAACGGGCCGATACGCAGTATTTT. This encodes CASTLGDQRADTQYF.

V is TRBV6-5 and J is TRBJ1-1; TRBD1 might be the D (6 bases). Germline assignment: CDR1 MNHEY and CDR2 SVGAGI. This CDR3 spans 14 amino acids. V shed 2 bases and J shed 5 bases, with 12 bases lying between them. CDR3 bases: TGTGCCAGCAGTTACAAGGGGGTGGGAACTGAAGCTTTCTTT. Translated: CASSYKGVGTEAFF.

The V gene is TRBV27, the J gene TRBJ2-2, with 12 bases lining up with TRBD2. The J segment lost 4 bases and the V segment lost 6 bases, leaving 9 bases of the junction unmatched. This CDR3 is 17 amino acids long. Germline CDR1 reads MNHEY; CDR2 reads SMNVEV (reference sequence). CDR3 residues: CASRGLAGTRATGELFF. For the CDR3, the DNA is TGTGCCAGCAGGGGACTAGCGGGTACCCGGGCCACCGGGGAGCTGTTTTTT.

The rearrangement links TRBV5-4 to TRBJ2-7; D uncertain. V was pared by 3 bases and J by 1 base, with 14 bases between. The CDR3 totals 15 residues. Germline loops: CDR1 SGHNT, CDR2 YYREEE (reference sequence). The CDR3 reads CASSSSYGFSYEQYF. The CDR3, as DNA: TGTGCCAGCAGCTCCTCCTACGGTTTTTCCTACGAGCAGTACTTC.

CDR3 loop: CASSYPGLSKQFF. DNA for the CDR3: TGTGCCAGCAGTTACCCTGGCCTCTCTAAGCAGTTCTTC. The rearrangement uses TRBV6-2 or TRBV6-3 and TRBJ2-1; no firm D call. V shed 2 bases and J shed 11 bases, with 13 bases lying between them. CDR1 is MNHEY and CDR2 is SVGEGT in the germline V gene. The CDR3 covers 13 residues.